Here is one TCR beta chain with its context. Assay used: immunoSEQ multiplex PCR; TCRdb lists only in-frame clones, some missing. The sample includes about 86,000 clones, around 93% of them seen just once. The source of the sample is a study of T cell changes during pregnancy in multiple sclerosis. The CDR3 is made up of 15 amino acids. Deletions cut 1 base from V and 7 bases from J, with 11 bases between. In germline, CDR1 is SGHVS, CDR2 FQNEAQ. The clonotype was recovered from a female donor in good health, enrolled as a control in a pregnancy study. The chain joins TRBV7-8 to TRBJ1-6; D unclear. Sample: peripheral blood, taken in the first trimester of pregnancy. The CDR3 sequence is CASSLGRVLNSPLHF. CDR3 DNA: TGTGCCAGCAGCTTAGGGCGGGTGTTAAATTCACCCCTCCACTTT.